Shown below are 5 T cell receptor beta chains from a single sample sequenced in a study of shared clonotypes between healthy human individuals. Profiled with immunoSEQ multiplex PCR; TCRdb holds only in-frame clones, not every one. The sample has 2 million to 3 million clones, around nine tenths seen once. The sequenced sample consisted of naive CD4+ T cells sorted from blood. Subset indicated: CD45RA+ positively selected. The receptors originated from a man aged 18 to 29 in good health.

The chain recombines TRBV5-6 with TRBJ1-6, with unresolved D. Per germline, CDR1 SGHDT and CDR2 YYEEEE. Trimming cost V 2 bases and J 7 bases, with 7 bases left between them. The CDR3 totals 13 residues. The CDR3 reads CASSFYQNSPLHF. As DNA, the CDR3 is TGTGCCAGCAGCTTTTACCAAAATTCACCCCTCCACTTT.

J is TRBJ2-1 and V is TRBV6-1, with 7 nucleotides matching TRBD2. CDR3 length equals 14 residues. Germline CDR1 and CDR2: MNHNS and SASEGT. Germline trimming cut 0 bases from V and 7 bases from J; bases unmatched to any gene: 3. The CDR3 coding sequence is TGTGCCAGCAGTGAAGCAGCCGGGAGGAATGAGCAGTTCTTC. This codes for CASSEAAGRNEQFF.

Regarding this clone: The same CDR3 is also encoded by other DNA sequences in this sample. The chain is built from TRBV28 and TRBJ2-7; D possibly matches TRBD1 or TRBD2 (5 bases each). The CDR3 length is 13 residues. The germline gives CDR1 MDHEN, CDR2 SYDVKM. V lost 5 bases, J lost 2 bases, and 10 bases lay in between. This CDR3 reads CASSGDRAYEQYF. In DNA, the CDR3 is TGTGCCAGCAGTGGGGACCGCGCCTACGAGCAGTACTTC.

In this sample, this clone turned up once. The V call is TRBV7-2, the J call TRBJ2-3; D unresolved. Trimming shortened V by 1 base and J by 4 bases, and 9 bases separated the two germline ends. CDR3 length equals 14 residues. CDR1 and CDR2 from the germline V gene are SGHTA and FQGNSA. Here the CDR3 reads CASSLGVWADTQYF. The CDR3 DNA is TGTGCCAGCAGCTTAGGGGTGTGGGCAGATACGCAGTATTTT.

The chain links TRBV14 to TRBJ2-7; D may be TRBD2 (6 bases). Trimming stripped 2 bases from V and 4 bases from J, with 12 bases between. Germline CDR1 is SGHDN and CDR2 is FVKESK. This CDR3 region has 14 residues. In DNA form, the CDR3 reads TGTGCCAGCAGCCAAAACCTCCTAGCGTACGAGCAGTACTTC. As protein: CASSQNLLAYEQYF.